A selection of T cell receptor beta chains follows, all from one sample in a study of shared clonotypes between healthy human individuals. Only in-frame clones appear in the TCRdb table, and some are missing; sequencing was by immunoSEQ multiplex PCR. The top ten clones hold 1.1% of a sample with 2 million or so clones, 85% to 95% of them seen once. The sample consisted of naive CD8+ T cells sorted from blood. These receptors were obtained from a young man in good health. CDR3s include the opening cysteine and the closing phenylalanine or tryptophan. The D gene is left open where the match is weak. Expanded clones get a size class; other rows say once, few or many, or leave the size out.

J gene: TRBJ1-2; clone size: NA; V gene: TRBV28; D gene: NA; CDR3 protein: CASSFYLGGDGYGYTF; CDR3 DNA: TGTGCCAGCAGTTTTTATCTGGGGGGGGATGGCTATGGCTACACCTTC
J gene: TRBJ2-1; clone size: NA; V gene: TRBV10-1; D gene: TRBD1; CDR3 protein: CASSGTGGYNEQFF; CDR3 DNA: TGCGCCAGCAGTGGCACAGGGGGCTACAATGAGCAGTTCTTC
J gene: TRBJ1-1; clone size: few; V gene: TRBV30; D gene: NA; CDR3 protein: CAYKGGPEAFF; CDR3 DNA: TGTGCCTATAAAGGAGGGCCGGAAGCTTTCTTT
J gene: TRBJ2-1; clone size: once; V gene: TRBV4-1; D gene: NA; CDR3 protein: CASSQEDLAIGSYNEQFF; CDR3 DNA: TGCGCCAGCAGCCAAGAAGACTTAGCCATCGGCTCCTACAATGAGCAGTTCTTC
J gene: TRBJ2-1; clone size: NA; V gene: TRBV30; D gene: NA; CDR3 protein: CAWSSTGIEQFF; CDR3 DNA: TGTGCCTGGAGTTCCACTGGAATAGAGCAGTTCTTC
J gene: TRBJ2-7; clone size: NA; V gene: TRBV7-8; D gene: TRBD2; CDR3 protein: CASSPMRGDEQYF; CDR3 DNA: TGTGCCAGCAGCCCTATGCGGGGGGATGAGCAGTACTTC
J gene: TRBJ2-3; clone size: NA; V gene: TRBV27; D gene: TRBD1; CDR3 protein: CASSSVGGADTQYF; CDR3 DNA: TGTGCCAGCAGTTCGGTAGGGGGCGCGGATACGCAGTATTTT
J gene: TRBJ2-3; clone size: NA; V gene: TRBV7-2; D gene: TRBD1; CDR3 protein: CASSLVRGRPDTQYF; CDR3 DNA: TGTGCCAGCAGCTTAGTGAGGGGGCGCCCAGATACGCAGTATTTT
J gene: TRBJ2-3; clone size: NA; V gene: TRBV5-6; D gene: TRBD2; CDR3 protein: CASSLFYLLAGTDTQYF; CDR3 DNA: TGTGCCAGCAGCTTGTTTTATCTCCTAGCGGGGACAGATACGCAGTATTTT
J gene: TRBJ2-2; clone size: once; V gene: TRBV13; D gene: TRBD2; CDR3 protein: CASRTSGNTGELFF; CDR3 DNA: TGTGCCAGCCGGACTAGCGGTAACACCGGGGAGCTGTTTTTT
J gene: TRBJ1-6; clone size: NA; V gene: TRBV25-1; D gene: NA; CDR3 protein: CASSERGEGNSPLHF; CDR3 DNA: TGTGCCAGCAGTGAGCGGGGTGAAGGTAATTCACCCCTCCACTTT
J gene: TRBJ2-7; clone size: NA; V gene: TRBV30; D gene: TRBD2; CDR3 protein: CAWSVALAGGVDYEQYF; CDR3 DNA: TGTGCCTGGAGTGTAGCGCTAGCGGGAGGAGTTGACTACGAGCAGTACTTC
J gene: TRBJ1-1; clone size: NA; V gene: TRBV6-5; D gene: NA; CDR3 protein: CASRTQGNTEAFF; CDR3 DNA: TGTGCCAGCAGGACACAGGGGAACACTGAAGCTTTCTTT
J gene: TRBJ2-1; clone size: NA; V gene: TRBV28; D gene: TRBD2; CDR3 protein: CATKERGVYNEQFF; CDR3 DNA: TGTGCCACTAAAGAGCGGGGGGTGTACAATGAGCAGTTCTTC
J gene: TRBJ1-5; clone size: NA; V gene: TRBV10-3; D gene: NA; CDR3 protein: CAISEDDRTSNQPQHF; CDR3 DNA: TGTGCCATCAGTGAGGATGATCGGACTAGCAATCAGCCCCAGCATTTT
J gene: TRBJ1-1; clone size: NA; V gene: TRBV15; D gene: NA; CDR3 protein: CATSREGGTTEAFF; CDR3 DNA: TGTGCCACCAGCAGGGAGGGGGGTACCACTGAAGCTTTCTTT
J gene: TRBJ2-3; clone size: NA; V gene: TRBV27; D gene: TRBD1; CDR3 protein: CASSSLLGTGTSTDTQYF; CDR3 DNA: TGTGCCAGCAGTTCACTACTTGGGACAGGGACTAGCACAGATACGCAGTATTTT
J gene: TRBJ1-6; clone size: NA; V gene: TRBV5-4; D gene: NA; CDR3 protein: CASSWDTYNSPLHF; CDR3 DNA: TGTGCCAGCAGCTGGGACACCTATAATTCACCCCTCCACTTT
J gene: TRBJ2-5; clone size: NA; V gene: TRBV28; D gene: NA; CDR3 protein: CASSPPGYGETQYF; CDR3 DNA: TGTGCCAGCAGCCCTCCAGGGTACGGGGAGACCCAGTACTTC
J gene: TRBJ1-1; clone size: NA; V gene: TRBV6-5; D gene: NA; CDR3 protein: CASKGHLNTEAFF; CDR3 DNA: TGTGCCAGCAAGGGACATCTGAACACTGAAGCTTTCTTT
J gene: TRBJ1-1; clone size: NA; V gene: TRBV9; D gene: NA; CDR3 protein: CASSDSIGNTEAFF; CDR3 DNA: TGTGCCAGCAGCGATAGTATAGGGAACACTGAAGCTTTCTTT
J gene: TRBJ1-1; clone size: NA; V gene: TRBV7-9; D gene: NA; CDR3 protein: CASSPAGAPEAFF; CDR3 DNA: TGTGCCAGCAGCCCTGCAGGGGCCCCTGAAGCTTTCTTT
J gene: TRBJ1-4; clone size: NA; V gene: TRBV30; D gene: NA; CDR3 protein: CAWSWTNEKLFF; CDR3 DNA: TGTGCCTGGAGCTGGACTAATGAAAAACTGTTTTTT
J gene: TRBJ2-4; clone size: once; V gene: TRBV6-5; D gene: NA; CDR3 protein: CASSQTPVAKNIQYF; CDR3 DNA: TGTGCCAGCAGCCAGACCCCTGTAGCCAAAAACATTCAGTACTTC
J gene: TRBJ2-7; clone size: NA; V gene: TRBV4-2; D gene: NA; CDR3 protein: CASSQDRTVGEQYF; CDR3 DNA: TGTGCCAGCAGCCAAGATAGGACGGTGGGTGAGCAGTACTTC
J gene: TRBJ2-2; clone size: NA; V gene: TRBV7-9; D gene: TRBD1; CDR3 protein: CASSSGRDRVNGNTGELFF; CDR3 DNA: TGTGCCAGCAGCTCCGGCCGGGACAGGGTGAATGGGAACACCGGGGAGCTGTTTTTT
J gene: TRBJ1-2; clone size: NA; V gene: TRBV5-1; D gene: TRBD1; CDR3 protein: CASSWDRTNYGYTF; CDR3 DNA: TGCGCCAGCAGTTGGGACAGGACTAACTATGGCTACACCTTC
J gene: TRBJ2-1; clone size: once; V gene: TRBV29-1; D gene: TRBD2; CDR3 protein: CSVGLASGGGDEQFF; CDR3 DNA: TGCAGCGTTGGATTAGCTAGCGGGGGGGGAGATGAGCAGTTCTTC
J gene: TRBJ2-3; clone size: NA; V gene: TRBV7-9; D gene: TRBD2; CDR3 protein: CASSFPDREGIDTQYF; CDR3 DNA: TGTGCCAGCAGCTTCCCCGATCGGGAGGGAATAGATACGCAGTATTTT
J gene: TRBJ2-1; clone size: NA; V gene: TRBV7-9; D gene: TRBD1; CDR3 protein: CASSLVGEDRDYNEQFF; CDR3 DNA: TGTGCCAGCAGCTTAGTAGGCGAGGACAGGGACTACAATGAGCAGTTCTTC
J gene: TRBJ2-1; clone size: NA; V gene: TRBV9; D gene: NA; CDR3 protein: CASNGANNEQFF; CDR3 DNA: TGTGCCAGCAATGGGGCTAACAATGAGCAGTTCTTC
J gene: TRBJ1-5; clone size: once; V gene: TRBV30; D gene: NA; CDR3 protein: CAWSVGQGDQPQHF; CDR3 DNA: TGTGCCTGGAGTGTTGGGCAGGGCGATCAGCCCCAGCATTTT
J gene: TRBJ2-7; clone size: few; V gene: TRBV16; D gene: TRBD2; CDR3 protein: CASSQGTSSYEQYF; CDR3 DNA: TGTGCCAGCAGCCAAGGGACTAGCTCCTACGAGCAGTACTTC
J gene: TRBJ2-3; clone size: NA; V gene: TRBV28; D gene: NA; CDR3 protein: CASGVLGADTQYF; CDR3 DNA: TGTGCCAGCGGGGTTCTGGGCGCAGATACGCAGTATTTT
J gene: TRBJ1-1; clone size: NA; V gene: TRBV27; D gene: NA; CDR3 protein: CASTGLGDMNTEAFF; CDR3 DNA: TGTGCCAGCACGGGTTTGGGGGACATGAACACTGAAGCTTTCTTT
J gene: TRBJ2-7; clone size: NA; V gene: TRBV5-6; D gene: NA; CDR3 protein: CASSFDSYEQYF; CDR3 DNA: TGTGCCAGCAGCTTCGACAGTTACGAGCAGTACTTC
J gene: TRBJ1-2; clone size: NA; V gene: TRBV2; D gene: NA; CDR3 protein: CASSEWLNNYGYTF; CDR3 DNA: TGTGCCAGCAGTGAATGGTTGAATAACTATGGCTACACCTTC
J gene: TRBJ2-7; clone size: few; V gene: TRBV4-1; D gene: TRBD1; CDR3 protein: CASSPGTGGIEQYF; CDR3 DNA: TGCGCCAGCAGCCCCGGGACAGGGGGCATCGAGCAGTACTTC
J gene: TRBJ2-7; clone size: NA; V gene: TRBV29-1; D gene: NA; CDR3 protein: CSVGQGIYEQYF; CDR3 DNA: TGCAGCGTTGGCCAGGGTATCTACGAGCAGTACTTC
J gene: TRBJ2-7; clone size: NA; V gene: TRBV27; D gene: TRBD2; CDR3 protein: CASRPAGGLREQYF; CDR3 DNA: TGTGCCAGCAGACCAGCGGGGGGTCTCCGTGAGCAGTACTTC
J gene: TRBJ2-3; clone size: NA; V gene: TRBV9; D gene: NA; CDR3 protein: CASSVEVTDTQYF; CDR3 DNA: TGTGCCAGCAGCGTAGAGGTGACAGATACGCAGTATTTT
J gene: TRBJ1-1; clone size: NA; V gene: TRBV19; D gene: TRBD1; CDR3 protein: CASSLQGPVTEAFF; CDR3 DNA: TGTGCCAGTAGTCTACAGGGGCCGGTCACTGAAGCTTTCTTT
J gene: TRBJ2-5; clone size: NA; V gene: TRBV9; D gene: NA; CDR3 protein: CASSPGEATERETQYF; CDR3 DNA: TGTGCCAGCAGCCCCGGGGAGGCGACAGAACGAGAGACCCAGTACTTC
J gene: TRBJ2-3; clone size: NA; V gene: TRBV10-3; D gene: TRBD2; CDR3 protein: CAISESVRTSGGTSTDTQYF; CDR3 DNA: TGTGCCATCAGTGAGTCTGTTAGGACTAGCGGGGGGACCAGCACAGATACGCAGTATTTT
J gene: TRBJ1-1; clone size: NA; V gene: TRBV27; D gene: NA; CDR3 protein: CASSLLGTSNTEAFF; CDR3 DNA: TGTGCCAGCAGTTTATTAGGGACGTCGAACACTGAAGCTTTCTTT
J gene: TRBJ2-7; clone size: NA; V gene: TRBV19; D gene: TRBD2; CDR3 protein: CASSILSGSSYEQYF; CDR3 DNA: TGTGCCAGTAGTATACTGAGCGGGAGCTCCTACGAGCAGTACTTC
J gene: TRBJ1-2; clone size: NA; V gene: TRBV5-6; D gene: NA; CDR3 protein: CASSLITAVFSYGYTF; CDR3 DNA: TGTGCCAGCAGCTTGATTACAGCGGTTTTTAGCTATGGCTACACCTTC
J gene: TRBJ2-7; clone size: once; V gene: TRBV6-5; D gene: TRBD2; CDR3 protein: CASTEAGDPYEQYF; CDR3 DNA: TGTGCCAGCACCGAAGCGGGAGACCCCTACGAGCAGTACTTC
J gene: TRBJ2-3; clone size: NA; V gene: TRBV10-1; D gene: NA; CDR3 protein: CASSESISTDTQYF; CDR3 DNA: TGCGCCAGCAGTGAGTCAATTTCCACAGATACGCAGTATTTT
J gene: TRBJ2-7; clone size: NA; V gene: TRBV27; D gene: NA; CDR3 protein: CASSLIGPLSSYEQYF; CDR3 DNA: TGTGCCAGCAGTTTGATTGGGCCTCTCAGCTCCTACGAGCAGTACTTC
J gene: TRBJ1-2; clone size: NA; V gene: TRBV27; D gene: TRBD1; CDR3 protein: CASSFGTGGYGYTF; CDR3 DNA: TGTGCCAGCAGTTTTGGGACAGGGGGCTATGGCTACACCTTC
J gene: TRBJ2-3; clone size: NA; V gene: TRBV11-2; D gene: NA; CDR3 protein: CASSLVGQGGDTQYF; CDR3 DNA: TGTGCCAGCAGCTTAGTAGGGCAGGGCGGAGATACGCAGTATTTT
J gene: TRBJ2-1; clone size: NA; V gene: TRBV10-2; D gene: NA; CDR3 protein: CASSSSNYNEQFF; CDR3 DNA: TGCGCCAGCAGCAGTAGTAATTACAATGAGCAGTTCTTC
J gene: TRBJ2-3; clone size: once; V gene: TRBV9; D gene: NA; CDR3 protein: CASSVDGTTDTQYF; CDR3 DNA: TGTGCCAGCAGCGTAGACGGGACCACAGATACGCAGTATTTT
J gene: TRBJ2-7; clone size: NA; V gene: TRBV2; D gene: TRBD1; CDR3 protein: CAGSLRDRGDEQYF; CDR3 DNA: TGTGCCGGCAGCCTCAGGGACAGGGGGGACGAGCAGTACTTC